This TCR beta chain emerged from a study of T-cell memory formation after mild COVID-19. About this clonotype itself: What it recognizes is unknown.

Study outcomes and limitations: Clones that contracted from day 15 to 85 had balanced CD4/CD8; later expanders were CD4+ biased. Contracting CD4+ clones sat mainly in CM and EM; CD8+ in EMRA.

TCRdb used MiXCR to reprocess the 5' RACE reads, holding one entry per CDR3 protein. This sample yields some 300,000 distinct CDR3 sequences, of which roughly a fifth are seen a single time; roughly 21% belongs to the top ten. The CDR3 sequence is 16 residues long. The germline V gene encodes CDR1 SGHTS and CDR2 YDEGEE. V lost 3 bases and J lost 5; bases outside the gene matches: 10. This TCR was recovered from a man younger than 30 who had mild COVID-19 (a few samples of this study predate the infection). Cell type and time point are not known. This chain joins TRBV5-8 and TRBJ2-3, with TRBD2 matching 9 bases. Sequencing was done on a sample of PBMCs or a T cell subset sorted from them (not recorded which). For the CDR3, the DNA is TGTGCCAGCAGCTCCGATGGCGGGGGGGCGAAAGATACGCAGTATTTT. Translating gives CASSSDGGGAKDTQYF.